This record looks at one T cell receptor beta chain sequence and its context. Its target is unknown. Germline CDR1 is SEHNR and CDR2 is FQNEAQ (reference sequence). The CDR3 has 17 residues. Between the trimmed V and J ends, which lost 4 bases and 2 bases, there was a span of 15 bases. TCRdb re-called the reads through MiXCR, storing one row per CDR3 protein. The data contain 700,000 to 950,000 distinct CDR3 sequences, roughly 33% of them singletons. The data are from a study of T cell repertoires in cytomegalovirus infection. Study in general: Through public TCR beta signatures, both CMV infection and matching HLA type were indicated.

Study-level results: Cumulative frequency (of public TCR beta family members) identified carriers of CMV plus the relevant HLA.

This sequence originates from a human donor in good health (CMV status not recorded). Some clones in this sample may be carry-over from other donors' samples. The source material was cultured CD8+ T cells from PBMCs, sampled from culture after CMV antigen stimulation. The chain recombines TRBV7-9 with TRBJ1-6; D gene unclear. The CDR3 reads CASSSEQPDPYNSPLHF. DNA of the CDR3: TGTGCCAGCAGCTCCGAACAGCCGGATCCCTATAATTCACCCCTCCACTTT.